The clone carrying this TCR beta chain was recorded a few times. The antigen is undetermined. These data belong to a study of Graves' ophthalmopathy and Graves' hyperthyroidism. Findings and limits, study-wide: Ophthalmopathy and stable hyperthyroidism were discriminated by a 13-signature model, with over 85% sensitivity and 65% to 83% specificity.

Fresh peripheral blood, 8.5 to 10 ml, was the PBMC source. CDR3 regions of TCR beta were amplified from RNA transcripts. An opening RT-PCR round employed HTBI primers and preceded a second-round multiplex PCR. TCRdb called the multiplex PCR reads again in MiXCR, with one record for every CDR3 protein. Of about 700,000 distinct CDR3 sequences listed, approximately 40% are singletons. CDR1 is MNHEY and CDR2 is SMNVEV in the germline V gene (reference sequence). There are 14 residues in the CDR3. V lost 5 bases, J lost 1 base, and 11 bases lay in between. The receptor was isolated from an adult man with Graves' ophthalmopathy. The sample comprised peripheral blood. This chain links TRBV27 with TRBJ1-2; D not resolved. CDR3 bases: TGTGCCAGCAGTCCAAGCGGAAATAACTATGGCTACACCTTC. Translated: CASSPSGNNYGYTF.